The 8 T cell receptor beta chains in this list originate from one sample, sequenced in a study of monozygotic twins with inflammatory bowel disease. TCRdb re-called the 5' RACE reads; every CDR3 protein appears as one record, without DNA. The repertoire shows fewer than 350,000 distinct CDR3 sequences; the top ten hold 2% to 2.5%. Sequencing input: blood. The receptors were gathered from a human donor with ulcerative colitis or Crohn's disease, or a healthy co-twin of an affected twin (not recorded which).

The genes are TRBV20-1 and TRBJ2-1; TCRdb picks TRBD1, but there is no DNA to check that call. The germline gives CDR1 DFQATT, CDR2 SNEGSKA (reference sequence). The CDR3 loop spans 17 amino acids. CDR3 protein: CSARGGLLNLSYNEQFF.

The chain carries TRBV29-1 and TRBJ2-1; TCRdb designates TRBD2, a call that cannot be tested without DNA. Germline V gene sequence: CDR1 SQVTM, CDR2 ANQGSEA. CDR3 size: 14 residues. CDR3 region: CSAEGSGPWDEQFF.

The rearrangement uses TRBV29-1 and TRBJ2-3. The CDR3 runs to 11 residues. CDR1 SQVTM and CDR2 ANQGSEA come from the germline V gene. The CDR3 loop reads CSVLRKDTQYF.

The chain uses TRBV5-1 and TRBJ1-1. This CDR3 has 14 residues. Germline V gene sequence: CDR1 SGHRS, CDR2 YFSETQ. Here the CDR3 reads CASSLLTGHTEAFF.

The gene calls are TRBV21-1 and TRBJ2-5. TRBV21-1 is described as a pseudogene. The CDR3 spans 12 residues. CDR3 in amino acids: CASSNDLETQYF.

The V and J genes are TRBV11-3 and TRBJ1-5; TCRdb reports TRBD1, a call that lacks DNA to check it against. CDR3 length: 18 residues. Looked up from germline, CDR1 is SGHNT and CDR2 is YENEEA. CDR3: CASPPHFGTDNSNQPQHF.

The CDR3 region is CASSNRVEQYF. The rearrangement links TRBV6-5 to TRBJ2-7; the TCRdb call, TRBD1, lacks DNA for checking. The CDR3 length is 11 residues. Germline V gene lookup returns CDR1 MNHEY and CDR2 SVGAGI.

The rearrangement links TRBV18 to TRBJ2-7; TCRdb's assignment of TRBD1 cannot be checked, as there is no DNA. Germline loops: CDR1 KGHSH, CDR2 LQKENI. The CDR3 sequence is 16 residues long. The chain's CDR3 is CASSPLAGQASHEQYF.